The rows below give T cell receptor beta chains drawn from one sample of a study of T-cell memory formation after mild COVID-19. TCRdb re-derived calls from the 5' RACE reads in MiXCR, one entry per CDR3 protein. Of about 400,000 distinct CDR3 sequences listed, around 22% are singletons. Sequences were obtained from PBMCs or a T cell subset sorted from them (not recorded which). These receptors all come from an adult woman who had mild COVID-19 (a few samples of this study predate the infection). Cell type and time point are not known. Each CDR3 is given with its conserved first and last residue. Each record gives: V gene, clone size, J gene, D gene, CDR3 DNA, CDR3 protein. D genes are given only for firm matches. Only part of the rows carry a size: once, few, many, or a class if the clone is expanded.

v_gene: TRBV15; abundance: -; j_gene: TRBJ2-1; d_gene: TRBD1; CDR3nt: TGTGCCACCAGCAGACTTGGACAGGGGTTGGATGAGCAGTTCTTC; CDR3aa: CATSRLGQGLDEQFF
v_gene: TRBV5-1; abundance: few; j_gene: TRBJ1-1; d_gene: -; CDR3nt: TGCGCCAGCAGCCCTCCCGCGGCGGGGGTGGGCACTGAAGCTTTCTTT; CDR3aa: CASSPPAAGVGTEAFF
v_gene: TRBV7-6; abundance: -; j_gene: TRBJ1-2; d_gene: -; CDR3nt: TGTGCCAGCAGCTCGGTAGGGGGGAGAGATCCTTCCTATGGCTACACCTTC; CDR3aa: CASSSVGGRDPSYGYTF
v_gene: TRBV11-3; abundance: -; j_gene: TRBJ2-2; d_gene: -; CDR3nt: TGTGCCAGCAGCTTGAACAGGGCTGAAGCCGGGGAGCTGTTTTTT; CDR3aa: CASSLNRAEAGELFF
v_gene: TRBV6-5; abundance: few; j_gene: TRBJ1-2; d_gene: -; CDR3nt: TGTGCCAGCAGTTACTCAACTGGGGATTACGGCTACACCTTC; CDR3aa: CASSYSTGDYGYTF
v_gene: TRBV5-1; abundance: -; j_gene: TRBJ1-1; d_gene: -; CDR3nt: TGCGCCAGCACTTACGCGGGGAACACTGAAGCTTTCTTT; CDR3aa: CASTYAGNTEAFF
v_gene: TRBV19; abundance: few; j_gene: TRBJ1-2; d_gene: -; CDR3nt: TGTGCCAGTATCCCCGGGGGTAACTATGGCTACACCTTC; CDR3aa: CASIPGGNYGYTF
v_gene: TRBV12-3/TRBV12-4; abundance: few; j_gene: TRBJ2-3; d_gene: TRBD2; CDR3nt: TGTGCCAGCAGTTTCGGAGCGGGGGGTTTCGCAGATACGCAGTATTTT; CDR3aa: CASSFGAGGFADTQYF
v_gene: TRBV5-1; abundance: -; j_gene: TRBJ2-3; d_gene: TRBD2; CDR3nt: TGCGCCAGCAGCATTGGACTAGCGGGGGGGCAAGATACGCAGTATTTT; CDR3aa: CASSIGLAGGQDTQYF
v_gene: TRBV5-6; abundance: few; j_gene: TRBJ2-7; d_gene: -; CDR3nt: TGTGCCAGCAGCTTGGAGGGCAGGGTATCCTACGAGCAGTACTTC; CDR3aa: CASSLEGRVSYEQYF
v_gene: TRBV15; abundance: once; j_gene: TRBJ2-7; d_gene: -; CDR3nt: TGTGCCACCAGCAGAGATTGGACTGGCGGGGACGAGCAGTACTTC; CDR3aa: CATSRDWTGGDEQYF
v_gene: TRBV2; abundance: -; j_gene: TRBJ2-7; d_gene: TRBD1; CDR3nt: TGTGCCAGCAGTGGGTCCGGACAGGGGTATTACTTC; CDR3aa: CASSGSGQGYYF
v_gene: TRBV29-1; abundance: few; j_gene: TRBJ2-1; d_gene: TRBD2; CDR3nt: TGCAGCGTTGGCGGGGGGGCACTCAATGAGCAGTTCTTC; CDR3aa: CSVGGGALNEQFF
v_gene: TRBV29-1; abundance: once; j_gene: TRBJ2-7; d_gene: TRBD2; CDR3nt: TGCAGCGTTGAAGCTAGCGGGGACCCCTACGAGCAGTACTTC; CDR3aa: CSVEASGDPYEQYF
v_gene: TRBV9; abundance: few; j_gene: TRBJ2-7; d_gene: -; CDR3nt: TGTGCCAGCAGCGGATCTAGTTGGGACGAGCAGTACTTC; CDR3aa: CASSGSSWDEQYF
v_gene: TRBV4-2; abundance: few; j_gene: TRBJ2-3; d_gene: TRBD2; CDR3nt: TGTGCCAGCAGCACACCGGGGGGGGCTCGGTATTTT; CDR3aa: CASSTPGGARYF
v_gene: TRBV30; abundance: few; j_gene: TRBJ2-3; d_gene: -; CDR3nt: TGTGCCTGGACCCCGCCGAACACAGATACGCAGTATTTT; CDR3aa: CAWTPPNTDTQYF
v_gene: TRBV28; abundance: once; j_gene: TRBJ2-7; d_gene: -; CDR3nt: TGTGCCAGCAGTGGGGGGTTCGTCTACGAGCAGTACTTC; CDR3aa: CASSGGFVYEQYF
v_gene: TRBV2; abundance: -; j_gene: TRBJ2-1; d_gene: TRBD2; CDR3nt: TGTGCCAGCAGTGGAAGAAGTCGGATTAGCGGGGGGGCCCCTGGGTACAACAATGAGCAGTTCTTC; CDR3aa: CASSGRSRISGGAPGYNNEQFF
v_gene: TRBV6-1; abundance: -; j_gene: TRBJ2-1; d_gene: TRBD1; CDR3nt: TGTGCCAGCAGTTGGGACAGCCTATACAATGAGCAGTTCTTC; CDR3aa: CASSWDSLYNEQFF
v_gene: TRBV12-5; abundance: -; j_gene: TRBJ2-7; d_gene: TRBD1; CDR3nt: TGTGCTAGTGGTTTGGTACAGGGGGAGCAGTACTTC; CDR3aa: CASGLVQGEQYF
v_gene: TRBV10-3; abundance: few; j_gene: TRBJ1-1; d_gene: -; CDR3nt: TGTGCCATCAGCGTTGGCAGGGGGAACACTGAAGCTTTCTTT; CDR3aa: CAISVGRGNTEAFF
v_gene: TRBV5-1; abundance: -; j_gene: TRBJ1-1; d_gene: -; CDR3nt: TGCGCCAGCAGCTCAGGCCCGGGTGACACTGAAGCTTTCTTT; CDR3aa: CASSSGPGDTEAFF
v_gene: TRBV7-9; abundance: -; j_gene: TRBJ1-1; d_gene: -; CDR3nt: TGTGCCAGCAGCTTAGACACTCTAAACACTGAAGCTTTCTTT; CDR3aa: CASSLDTLNTEAFF
v_gene: TRBV10-3; abundance: -; j_gene: TRBJ2-7; d_gene: -; CDR3nt: TGTGCCATCAGTGAGGTCGTCGAGCAGTACTTC; CDR3aa: CAISEVVEQYF
v_gene: TRBV2; abundance: -; j_gene: TRBJ1-2; d_gene: TRBD1; CDR3nt: TGTGCCAGCACCCCCTCTCAGGGGGACTATGGCTACACCTTC; CDR3aa: CASTPSQGDYGYTF
v_gene: TRBV7-9; abundance: many; j_gene: TRBJ2-7; d_gene: -; CDR3nt: TGTGCCAGCAGTTCGGACTGGATTTCGTGGGCTTTC; CDR3aa: CASSSDWISWAF